The present TCR beta chain was sequenced within a study of cytomegalovirus exposure and HLA in healthy donors. It was with 60 Vbeta and 13 Jbeta primers that the PCR ran. TCRdb keeps only in-frame clones here, not all; method: immunoSEQ multiplex PCR. The repertoire holds 130,000 to 150,000 clones, with 75% to 80% as singletons. Of note for this clone: The antigen remains undetermined.

Trimming shortened V by 2 bases and J by 6 bases, and 12 bases separated the two germline ends. The CDR3 runs to 14 residues. CDR1 is ENHRY, CDR2 SYGVKD, per germline. Study outcomes and limitations: Productive status was seen about 87% or about 30% of the time for most TCR beta V segments in an earlier analysis.

This TCR came from a male donor in good health and CMV-seronegative. Sample: PBMCs. The gene calls are TRBV10-3 and TRBJ2-3; possible D gene TRBD2, 6 bases. CDR3 nucleotide sequence: TGTGCCATCAGTGAGATGGGACTTGGGGATACGCAGTATTTT. Its translation: CAISEMGLGDTQYF.